The sequence of this T cell receptor beta chain was determined in a study of blood T cell repertoires in COVID-19. Study summary: The United States, Italy and Spain were the sources of the acute and convalescent COVID-19 samples.

In the authors' methods: Counts of nucleated cells, estimated from reference gene primer amplification, were obtained. Using immunoSEQ multiplex PCR, the repertoire was profiled, and TCRdb retains in-frame clones only, with some absent. From that table come the V and J calls and clone size; the DNA was used to work out D and trimming. Of 100,000 or so clones detected, over 80% appear once; the ten largest clones hold around 16%. V was cut by 3 bases and J by 0 bases, with 9 bases left in between. Germline assignment: CDR1 SEHNR and CDR2 FQNEAQ (reference sequence). This CDR3 has 15 residues. The sequenced sample consisted of peripheral blood. The receptor was derived from a man between 45 and 60 years old with acute or convalescent COVID-19. The V call is TRBV7-9, the J call TRBJ1-5; D not certain. This CDR3 reads CASSLGAPSNQPQHF. The CDR3, as DNA: TGTGCCAGCAGCTTGGGAGCCCCTAGCAATCAGCCCCAGCATTTT.